The 25 T cell receptor beta chains in this list originate from one sample, sequenced in a study of cytomegalovirus exposure and HLA in healthy donors (dated by TCRdb to about 2017). Library creation used the immunoSEQ multiplex PCR assay. The multiplex PCR relied on a mix of 60 forward primers for TCR Vbeta segments and 13 reverse primers for TCR Jbeta segments. TCRdb limited this immuneACCESS table to in-frame rearrangements with V and J called. A share of clones is missing; checked studies link under half to unresolved V genes, and the rest is unexplained. Recorded for this sample are under 110,000 clones; roughly four fifths of them occurred a single time. The biggest ten clones account for 2.5% to 3% of the sample. Sequenced input: PBMCs. These receptor sequences come from a male donor in good health and CMV-seropositive.

The chain joins TRBV27 to TRBJ2-7; TRBD2 is a possible D gene (5 bases). V lost 0 bases and J 2 bases, leaving 14 bases between the germline ends. The germline V gene encodes CDR1 MNHEY and CDR2 SMNVEV (reference sequence). The CDR3 length is 16 residues. The CDR3 here is CASSLSREAAAYEQYF. The CDR3 coding sequence is TGTGCCAGCAGTTTATCTCGCGAAGCGGCCGCCTACGAGCAGTACTTC.

The rearrangement uses TRBV12-1 and TRBJ2-1; TRBD2 is taken as the D call from the table, unchecked against the DNA. TRBV12-1 is classified as a pseudogene. The CDR3 contains 14 residues. In DNA form, the CDR3 reads TGTGCCAGCCGGACTAGCGTACGGTACAATGAGCAGTTCTTC. Encoded protein: CASRTSVRYNEQFF.

This clone was counted once. The J gene is TRBJ2-1, the V gene TRBV19; D not resolved. This CDR3 is 15 amino acids long. Germline V gives CDR1 LNHDA, CDR2 SQIVND (reference sequence). V shed 3 bases and J shed 0 bases, with 9 bases lying between them. The CDR3 DNA follows: TGTGCCAGTAGTATGGTGGCGGCCTCCTACAATGAGCAGTTCTTC. This sequence encodes CASSMVAASYNEQFF. Full variable domain (outside the CDR3, taken from reference TRBV19 and TRBJ2-1): DGGITQSPKYLFRKEGQNVTLSCEQNLNHDAMYWYRQDPGQGLRLIYYSQIVNDFQKGDIAEGYSVSREKKESFPLTVTSAQKNPTAFYLCASSMVAASYNEQFFGPGTRLTVL.

The chain joins TRBV2 to TRBJ2-7; D is ambiguous. V was cut by 1 base and J by 0 bases, with 10 bases left in between. Germline CDR1 SNHLY, CDR2 FYNNEI. The CDR3 covers 15 residues. The CDR3 DNA reads TGTGCCAGCAGTGAAGGGGCAGGCACCTCCTACGAGCAGTACTTC. Protein: CASSEGAGTSYEQYF.

The CDR3: CASSPTLSTGYTF. CDR3 nucleotides: TGTGCCAGCTCACCCACGCTCTCTACTGGCTACACCTTC. The V and J genes are TRBV18 and TRBJ1-2; D ambiguous. The CDR3 sequence is 13 residues long. Between the trimmed V and J ends, which lost 3 bases and 7 bases, there was a span of 12 bases. Per germline, CDR1 KGHSH and CDR2 LQKENI.

This chain joins TRBV5-4 and TRBJ1-2, with no clear D. V lost 4 bases and J 1 base, leaving 17 bases between the germline ends. Germline CDR1 is SGHNT and CDR2 is YYREEE (reference sequence). The CDR3 loop spans 16 amino acids. The CDR3 nucleotides are TGTGCCAGCAGCCGGGAGGTAGCGATTCTTAACTATGGCTACACCTTC. Translation: CASSREVAILNYGYTF.

CDR3 nucleotide sequence: TGTGCCTCCAGACGTACGGGGACCTACGAGCAGTACTTC. Translating it yields CASRRTGTYEQYF. The rearrangement links TRBV7-2 to TRBJ2-7; a possible D gene is TRBD2 (5 bases). Germline V gene lookup returns CDR1 SGHTA and CDR2 FQGNSA. The ends were cut back, 11 bases at V and 2 bases at J, with 16 bases in the middle. CDR3 length: 13 residues. Based on the CDR3 plus reference TRBV7-2 and TRBJ2-7, the full variable domain is GAGVSQSPSNKVTEKGKDVELRCDPISGHTALYWYRQSLGQGLEFLIYFQGNSAPDKSGLPSDRFSAERTGGSVSTLTIQRTQQEDSAVYLCASRRTGTYEQYFGPGTRLTVT.

This clone was seen only once. The chain combines TRBV6-6 with TRBJ1-2; 8 positions match TRBD1. Germline-derived CDR1 and CDR2 are MNHNY and SVGAGI (reference sequence). The CDR3 length is 14 residues. V lost 4 bases to trimming and J lost 8 bases; unmatched junction nucleotides: 9. CDR3 DNA sequence: TGTGCCAGCAGTTTAAGGACGGACAGGGACGGCTACACCTTC. Protein product: CASSLRTDRDGYTF.

The rearrangement links TRBV13 to TRBJ1-6; weak D call: TRBD1 (6 bases). The V gene's germline CDR1 is PRHDT and CDR2 FYEKMQ (reference sequence). With 1 base removed from V and 4 bases from J, the gap between germline ends came to 8 bases. CDR3 length equals 15 residues. In DNA form, the CDR3 reads TGTGCCAGCAGCTTAGTGGGGGCATATAATTCACCCCTCCACTTT. Its protein product is CASSLVGAYNSPLHF.

This chain uses TRBV28 with TRBJ1-2; maybe TRBD1 (5 bases). The germline V gene has CDR1 MDHEN and CDR2 SYDVKM. Trimming pared 7 bases from V and 0 bases from J, leaving 12 bases between. The CDR3 runs to 14 residues. The CDR3 region has the DNA TGTGCCAGCACCGCTCTGGGGCCTAACTATGGCTACACCTTC. Encoded protein: CASTALGPNYGYTF.

The chain joins TRBV10-3 to TRBJ1-1; TRBD1 agrees at 9 bases. CDR3 size: 15 residues. V shed 2 bases and J 4 bases; nucleotides not matched to a gene: 5. The germline gives CDR1 ENHRY, CDR2 SYGVKD. The CDR3 DNA reads TGTGCCATCAGTGAGGGGACAGGGTTCAGCACTGAAGCTTTCTTT. Its translation is CAISEGTGFSTEAFF.

V gene TRBV7-2 combines with J gene TRBJ1-4, with D maybe TRBD1 (5 bases). Germline V lookup: CDR1 SGHTA, CDR2 FQGNSA. Trimming removed 5 bases at V and 3 bases at J, with 16 bases between. The CDR3 is 16 amino acids. CDR3 residues: CASSKGGAKANEKLFF. CDR3 nucleotides: TGTGCCAGCAGCAAGGGAGGGGCTAAGGCTAATGAAAAACTGTTTTTT.

This chain connects TRBV30 to TRBJ1-5; 9 bases are a match to TRBD1. The CDR3 covers 14 residues. In germline, CDR1 is GTSNPN, CDR2 SVGIG (reference sequence). V shed 4 bases and J 2 bases; nucleotides not matched to a gene: 3. As DNA, the CDR3 is TGTGCCTGGAATCGACAGGGGGGCAATCAGCCCCAGCATTTT. Amino acids: CAWNRQGGNQPQHF. The variable domain in full, completed from reference TRBV30 and TRBJ1-5, reads SQTIHQWPATLVQPVGSPLSLECTVEGTSNPNLYWYRQAAGRGLQLLFYSVGIGQISSEVPQNLSASRPQDRQFILSSKKLLLSDSGFYLCAWNRQGGNQPQHFGDGTRLSIL.

V is TRBV29-1 and J is TRBJ2-1; no clear D. CDR1 is SQVTM, CDR2 ANQGSEA, per germline. This CDR3 contains 15 residues. Trimming removed 4 bases at V and 0 bases at J, with 13 bases between. Here the CDR3 reads CSVGSSSSSYNEQFF. The CDR3 DNA reads as TGCAGCGTTGGGAGTAGTTCGAGCTCCTACAATGAGCAGTTCTTC.

V is TRBV7-3 and J is TRBJ2-7; 9 bases match TRBD1. V lost 5 bases and J lost 7; bases outside the gene matches: 9. In germline, CDR1 is SGHTA, CDR2 FQGTGA. There are 14 residues in the CDR3. CDR3: CASSHGQGIEEQYF. DNA for the CDR3: TGTGCCAGCAGCCATGGACAGGGGATAGAAGAGCAGTACTTC.

The chain is built from TRBV2 and TRBJ2-3; 14 bases align to TRBD2. CDR3 length: 17 amino acids. With V trimmed by 6 bases and J by 2 bases, 7 bases remained unmatched. Germline V lookup: CDR1 SNHLY, CDR2 FYNNEI. This chain's CDR3 is CASRAGTSGSLTDTQYF. As DNA, the CDR3 is TGTGCCAGCAGGGCGGGGACTAGCGGGAGCCTCACAGATACGCAGTATTTT.

This clone was observed a handful of times. Germline and junction disagree at one end, which may indicate a read error. This sequence joins TRBV7-7 and TRBJ2-5, with TRBD1 matching 7 bases. This CDR3 has 16 residues. Per germline, CDR1 SSHAT and CDR2 FNYEAQ (reference sequence). CDR3 protein: CASSLGQDRAQETQYF. CDR3 DNA sequence: TGTGCTAGCAGCTTGGGGCAAGACAGGGCACAAGAGACCCAGTACTTC.

The chain links TRBV4-1 to TRBJ1-4; a weak D match, TRBD1 (5 bases). Germline loops: CDR1 MGHRA, CDR2 YSYEKL. The CDR3 loop spans 14 amino acids. V was clipped by 8 bases and J by 4 bases, with 14 bases between them. The CDR3 DNA reads TGCGCCAGCGGCCCGGAGGGGATTAATGAAAAACTGTTTTTT. Protein product: CASGPEGINEKLFF.

V is TRBV11-3 and J is TRBJ1-1; D is possibly TRBD1 (6 bases). The CDR3 is 15 amino acids. Trimming stripped 6 bases from V and 2 bases from J, with 16 bases between. Germline lookup yields CDR1 SGHNT and CDR2 YENEEA. CDR3 sequence: CASSYKGGANTEAFF. In DNA form, the CDR3 reads TGTGCCAGCAGTTATAAAGGGGGGGCCAACACTGAAGCTTTCTTT.

The CDR3 DNA reads as TGTGCCAGCAGCAACGGACAGACTCGGACTAATGAAAAACTGTTTTTT. The encoded protein is CASSNGQTRTNEKLFF. V gene TRBV5-4 combines with J gene TRBJ1-4, with a tentative D call TRBD1 (6 bases). The CDR3 has 16 residues. Germline V gives CDR1 SGHNT, CDR2 YYREEE (reference sequence). Trimming took off 4 bases at V and 2 bases at J, with 15 bases between the two ends.

The chain joins TRBV5-6 to TRBJ2-7; D is unresolved. Per germline, CDR1 SGHDT and CDR2 YYEEEE. The CDR3 length is 14 residues. The ends were cut back, 3 bases at V and 4 bases at J, with 14 bases in the middle. The CDR3 DNA sequence: TGTGCCAGCAGCTCTTCCGCACAGCCGTACGAGCAGTACTTC. Translation: CASSSSAQPYEQYF.

The rearrangement uses TRBV4-2 and TRBJ1-5, with 7 nucleotides matching TRBD1. V shed 4 bases, J shed 4 bases, and the junction held 13 bases outside the gene matches. The CDR3 contains 17 residues. The germline gives CDR1 LGHNA, CDR2 YNFKEQ. The CDR3 loop is CASSLFPGTAPNQPQHF. CDR3 nucleotide sequence: TGTGCCAGCAGCCTCTTCCCGGGGACAGCGCCGAATCAGCCCCAGCATTTT.

V gene TRBV7-3 combines with J gene TRBJ1-1; the match to TRBD1 covers 8 bases. The germline CDR1 and CDR2 sequences are SGHTA and FQGTGA. The length of the CDR3 is 13 residues. V gave up 5 bases and J gave up 10 bases; unmatched junction bases: 9. The CDR3 DNA is TGTGCCAGCAGCACTAGGACAGGGCGCGGAGCTTTCTTT. The encoded protein is CASSTRTGRGAFF. The full variable domain, in which reference TRBV7-3 and TRBJ1-1 provide the parts outside the CDR3, is GAGVSQTPSNKVTEKGKYVELRCDPISGHTALYWYRQSLGQGPEFLIYFQGTGAADDSGLPNDRFFAVRPEGSVSTLKIQRTERGDSAVYLCASSTRTGRGAFFGQGTRLTVV.

This CDR3 reads CASSLGQGSYNEQFF. The DNA of the CDR3 is TGTGCCAGCAGCTTGGGACAGGGCTCCTACAATGAGCAGTTCTTC. The chain recombines TRBV5-4 with TRBJ2-1, with 7 bases that match TRBD1. The CDR3 consists of 15 residues. V shed 0 bases and J 0 bases; nucleotides not matched to a gene: 0. Germline values: CDR1 SGHNT, CDR2 YYREEE (reference sequence). Variable domain in full (rest from reference TRBV5-4 and TRBJ2-1): ETGVTQSPTHLIKTRGQQVTLRCSSQSGHNTVSWYQQALGQGPQFIFQYYREEENGRGNFPPRFSGLQFPNYSSELNVNALELDDSALYLCASSLGQGSYNEQFFGPGTRLTVL.

This sequence joins TRBV5-1 and TRBJ1-2; D possibly corresponds to TRBD1 (5 bases). The ends were cut back, 4 bases at V and 2 bases at J, with 12 bases in the middle. This CDR3 is 14 amino acids long. Germline V lookup: CDR1 SGHRS, CDR2 YFSETQ. The CDR3 nucleotides are TGCGCCAGCAGCAAAACCAGGGTGAACTATGGCTACACCTTC. The encoded protein is CASSKTRVNYGYTF.